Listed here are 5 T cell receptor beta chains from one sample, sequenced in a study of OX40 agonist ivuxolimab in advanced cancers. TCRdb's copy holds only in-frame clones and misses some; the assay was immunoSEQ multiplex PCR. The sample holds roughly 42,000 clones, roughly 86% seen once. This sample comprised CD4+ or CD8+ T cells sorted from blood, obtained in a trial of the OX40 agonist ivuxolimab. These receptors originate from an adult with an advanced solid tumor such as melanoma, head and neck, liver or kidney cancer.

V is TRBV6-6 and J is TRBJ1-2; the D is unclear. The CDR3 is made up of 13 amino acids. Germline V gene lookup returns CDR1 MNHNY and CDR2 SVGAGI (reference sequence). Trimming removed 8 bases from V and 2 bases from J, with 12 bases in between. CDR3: CASAPTTNYGYTF. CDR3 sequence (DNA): TGTGCCAGCGCCCCGACAACGAACTATGGCTACACCTTC.

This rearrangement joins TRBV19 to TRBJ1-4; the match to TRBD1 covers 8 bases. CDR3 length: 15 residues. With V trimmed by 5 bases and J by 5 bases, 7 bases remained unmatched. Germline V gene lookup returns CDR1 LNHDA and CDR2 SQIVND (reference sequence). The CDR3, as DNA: TGTGCCAGTAGTTCAGGGACAGGAACAAATGAAAAACTGTTTTTT. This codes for CASSSGTGTNEKLFF.

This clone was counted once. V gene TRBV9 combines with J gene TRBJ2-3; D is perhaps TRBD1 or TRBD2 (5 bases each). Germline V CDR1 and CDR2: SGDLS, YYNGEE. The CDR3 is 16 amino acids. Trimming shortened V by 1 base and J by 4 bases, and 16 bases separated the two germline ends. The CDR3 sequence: CASSVYSMGESDTQYF. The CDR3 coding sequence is TGTGCCAGCAGCGTATACAGTATGGGGGAATCAGATACGCAGTATTTT.

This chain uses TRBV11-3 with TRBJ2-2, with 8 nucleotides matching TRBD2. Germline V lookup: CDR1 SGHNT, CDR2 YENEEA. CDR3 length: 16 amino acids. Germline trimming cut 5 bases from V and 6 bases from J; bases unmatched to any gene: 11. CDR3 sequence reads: CASSPRGRGGPGELFF. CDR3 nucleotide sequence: TGTGCCAGCAGCCCCCGGGGCCGGGGGGGCCCCGGGGAGCTGTTTTTT.

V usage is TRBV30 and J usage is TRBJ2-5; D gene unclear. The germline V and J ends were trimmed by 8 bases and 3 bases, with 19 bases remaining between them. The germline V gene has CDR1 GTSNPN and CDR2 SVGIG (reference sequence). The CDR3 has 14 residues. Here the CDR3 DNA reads TGTGCCGGCCTCAAAAAGTCCTTCAAAGAGACCCAGTACTTC. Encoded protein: CAGLKKSFKETQYF.